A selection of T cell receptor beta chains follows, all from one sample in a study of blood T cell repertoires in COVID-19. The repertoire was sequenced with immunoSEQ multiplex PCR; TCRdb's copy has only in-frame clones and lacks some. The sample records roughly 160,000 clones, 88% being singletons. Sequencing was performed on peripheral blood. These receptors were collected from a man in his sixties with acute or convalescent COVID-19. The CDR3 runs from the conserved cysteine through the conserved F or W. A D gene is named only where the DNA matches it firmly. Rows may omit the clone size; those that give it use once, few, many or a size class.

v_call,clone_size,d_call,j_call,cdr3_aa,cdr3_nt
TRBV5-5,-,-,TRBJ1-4,CASSPAATNEKLFF,TGTGCCAGCAGCCCAGCGGCAACTAATGAAAAACTGTTTTTT
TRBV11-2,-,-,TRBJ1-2,CASSLGLRGSGGYTF,TGTGCCAGCAGCTTAGGCCTGAGGGGGTCTGGGGGCTACACCTTC
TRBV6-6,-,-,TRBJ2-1,CASSKSGESYNEQFF,TGTGCCAGCAGTAAGTCAGGGGAATCCTACAATGAGCAGTTCTTC
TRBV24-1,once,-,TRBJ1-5,CATSDAGTGERQPQHF,TGTGCCACCAGTGATGCCGGGACGGGGGAACGTCAGCCCCAGCATTTT
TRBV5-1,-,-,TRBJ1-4,CASSLQVNEKLFF,TGCGCCAGCAGCTTACAGGTCAATGAAAAACTGTTTTTT
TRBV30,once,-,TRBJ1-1,CAWSRGGMNSFF,TGTGCCTGGAGTCGGGGGGGGATGAACTCTTTCTTT
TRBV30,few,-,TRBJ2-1,CAWSVGSVYNEQFF,TGTGCCTGGAGTGTTGGCAGCGTTTACAATGAGCAGTTCTTC
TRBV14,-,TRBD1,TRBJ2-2,CASSLRQGLGSGELFF,TGTGCCAGCAGCCTCCGACAGGGCCTGGGATCCGGGGAGCTGTTTTTT
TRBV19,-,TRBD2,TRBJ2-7,CASSMGLAGAYEQYF,TGTGCCAGTAGTATGGGACTAGCGGGAGCCTACGAGCAGTACTTC
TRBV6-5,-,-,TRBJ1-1,CASSTSGARTEAFF,TGTGCCAGCAGCACCAGCGGCGCCCGGACTGAAGCTTTCTTT
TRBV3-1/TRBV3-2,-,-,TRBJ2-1,CASTIRGAWNEQFF,TGTGCCAGCACGATCCGGGGGGCTTGGAATGAGCAGTTCTTC
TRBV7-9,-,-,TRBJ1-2,CASSLGVRGFYGYTF,TGTGCCAGCAGCTTAGGGGTTCGGGGGTTCTATGGCTACACCTTC
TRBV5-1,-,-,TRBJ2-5,CASSFARETQYF,TGCGCCAGCAGCTTTGCGAGGGAGACCCAGTACTTC
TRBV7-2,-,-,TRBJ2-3,CASSPRAGSDTQYF,TGTGCCAGCAGCCCGAGAGCAGGGTCAGATACGCAGTATTTT
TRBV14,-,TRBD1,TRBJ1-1,CASSRGQGLSAFF,TGTGCCAGCAGCCGAGGACAGGGACTTTCAGCTTTCTTT
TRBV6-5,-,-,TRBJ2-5,CASRAPPGYQETQYF,TGTGCCAGCAGAGCCCCGCCAGGGTACCAAGAGACCCAGTACTTC
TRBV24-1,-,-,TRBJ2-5,CATSDSGHFQETQYF,TGTGCCACCAGTGATTCTGGGCATTTCCAAGAGACCCAGTACTTC
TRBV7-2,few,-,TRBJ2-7,CASSSGLKIYEQYF,TGTGCCAGCAGCTCCGGACTCAAAATCTACGAGCAGTACTTC
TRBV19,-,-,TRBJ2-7,CASSMRSGNEQYF,TGTGCCAGTAGTATGAGGTCAGGGAACGAGCAGTACTTC
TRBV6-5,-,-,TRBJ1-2,CASSYAVINYGYTF,TGTGCCAGCAGTTACGCAGTCATCAACTATGGCTACACCTTC
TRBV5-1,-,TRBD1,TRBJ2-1,CASSTHGSLGTGPNEQFF,TGCGCCAGCAGCACGCATGGTTCCCTCGGGACAGGACCCAATGAGCAGTTCTTC
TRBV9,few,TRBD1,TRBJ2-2,CASSGGRTGKDDGELFF,TGTGCCAGCAGCGGGGGAAGGACAGGGAAGGATGACGGGGAGCTGTTTTTT